This TCR beta chain was found in a study of blood T cell repertoires in COVID-19. Turning to the study itself: Some COVID-19 samples were acute and others convalescent; all came from the United States, Italy and Spain.

CDR1 and CDR2 (germline): MNHEY, SVGAGI. This CDR3 is built from 12 residues. V lost 8 bases and J lost 9, with 14 bases in between. The Seattle site enrolled patients during active infection and followed them longitudinally. This clone is a singleton in its sample. Original methodology: The assay estimated nucleated cells by amplifying reference gene primers. This table comes from immunoSEQ multiplex PCR, and its TCRdb copy is limited to in-frame clones, with some not included. From that table come the V and J calls and clone size; the DNA was used to work out D and trimming. The repertoire holds roughly 290,000 clones, around 82% seen once, with roughly 0.94% in the top ten.

This clonotype originated in a human donor with COVID-19, enrolled during active disease. The donor label of this sample is uncertain. Material: peripheral blood. The gene calls are TRBV6-5 and TRBJ2-1; D is perhaps TRBD2 (6 bases). DNA of the CDR3: TGTGCCAGCGATCGCCGGGACTTTGAGCAGTTCTTC. Protein product: CASDRRDFEQFF.